This T cell receptor beta chain was retrieved from a study of CD8+CD57+ T cells in acquired aplastic anemia. Overall study: Isolated CD4+ and CD8+ cells, once sorted, yielded DNA averaging about 3.1 ug. Regarding the study as a whole: Shared by patients and controls, nearly 30 CD8+ CDR3s were abundant in patients. Patient and control CD8+ Simpson's diversity was not significantly different.

Template material for TCR beta VDJ and CDR3 profiling consisted of genomic DNA. TCRdb reprocessed the reads with MiXCR, giving one entry per CDR3 protein. The sample includes more than 200,000 distinct CDR3 sequences, almost 50% of them seen just once. By flow cytometry, patients selected for sequencing had shown an expansion of CD8+CD57+ cells. The patients, all of them, had severe acquired aplastic anemia. This clonotype was seen just once. What it binds is unknown. The CDR3 contains 13 residues. V gave up 4 bases and J gave up 4 bases; unmatched junction bases: 2. CDR1 SGHRS and CDR2 YFSETQ come from the germline V gene.

The chain combines TRBV5-1 with TRBJ1-1; 9 bases are shared with TRBD1. The specimen was sorted CD4+, CD8+, or CD8+CD57+ T cells (not recorded which) from PBMCs. The sequence came from a human donor with aplastic anemia. The CDR3 DNA is TGCGCCAGCAGCCGGGACAGGGCCACTGAAGCTTTCTTT. Protein: CASSRDRATEAFF.